A selection of T cell receptor beta chains follows, all from one sample in a study of beta chain features in type 1 diabetes. Some clones are missing from TCRdb's copy, which holds only in-frame ones; the method was immunoSEQ multiplex PCR. Here the sample spans hundreds of thousands of clones, about 16% being singletons. The sequenced sample consisted of naive CD4+ T cells from blood. The receptors originated from a young man in good health. CDR3s include the opening cysteine and the closing phenylalanine or tryptophan. A D gene is named only where the DNA matches it firmly. Size is omitted from some rows. Given values are once, few, many or a class for expanded clones.

>few|NA|TRBJ1-2|TRBV4-3
CASSSKKIQGVIYGYTF
TGCGCCAGCAGCTCAAAAAAAATTCAGGGAGTGATCTATGGCTACACCTTC
>NA|TRBD1|TRBJ2-1|TRBV11-2
CASSQDRVSEQFF
TGTGCCAGCAGCCAAGACAGGGTTAGTGAGCAGTTCTTC
>few|NA|TRBJ2-2|TRBV5-4
CASSHGGGSTGELFF
TGTGCCAGCAGCCACGGAGGGGGGAGCACCGGGGAGCTGTTTTTT
>NA|NA|TRBJ1-2|TRBV29-1
CSAQRPDSSFYGYTF
TGCAGCGCCCAAAGGCCAGACAGCTCGTTCTATGGCTACACCTTC
>NA|TRBD2|TRBJ2-7|TRBV7-9
CASSFGTSSYEQYF
TGTGCCAGCAGCTTCGGGACTAGTTCCTACGAGCAGTACTTC
>NA|TRBD2|TRBJ2-1|TRBV7-9
CASSFTRLVAGGKGDEQFF
TGTGCCAGCAGCTTCACGAGATTAGTAGCGGGAGGCAAAGGGGATGAGCAGTTCTTC
>few|TRBD1|TRBJ1-1|TRBV10-3
CAIRGQEAMNTEAFF
TGTGCCATCAGAGGACAGGAGGCCATGAACACTGAAGCTTTCTTT
>few|NA|TRBJ2-1|TRBV27
CASSLRRQAHVGAYNEQFF
TGTGCCAGCAGTTTACGGCGGCAAGCTCACGTCGGAGCCTACAATGAGCAGTTCTTC
>NA|NA|TRBJ2-5|TRBV28
CASRDSPMETQYF
TGTGCCAGCAGAGACTCCCCTATGGAGACCCAGTACTTC
>NA|NA|TRBJ2-3|TRBV30
CAWSVTAGTDTQYF
TGTGCCTGGAGTGTCACCGCGGGCACAGATACGCAGTATTTT
>few|NA|TRBJ1-1|TRBV29-1
CSVGHTEAFF
TGCAGCGTTGGTCACACTGAAGCTTTCTTT
>few|NA|TRBJ1-5|TRBV11-2
CASSLPDQPQHF
TGTGCCAGCAGCTTGCCCGATCAGCCCCAGCATTTT
>few|NA|TRBJ2-2|TRBV10-3
CAIARTSGTGELFF
TGTGCCATCGCCCGAACAAGTGGGACCGGGGAGCTGTTTTTT
>NA|NA|TRBJ1-6|TRBV30
CAWSPPGGSPLHF
TGTGCCTGGAGTCCTCCGGGGGGTTCACCCCTCCACTTT
>NA|NA|TRBJ1-1|TRBV30
CAWTVDTEAFF
TGTGCCTGGACAGTGGACACTGAAGCTTTCTTT
>NA|TRBD2|TRBJ2-3|TRBV9
CASSVAGGPGSTDTQYF
TGTGCCAGCAGCGTAGCGGGGGGGCCGGGGAGCACAGATACGCAGTATTTT
>NA|TRBD1|TRBJ1-5|TRBV28
CASSARQGAIKPQHF
TGTGCCAGCAGCGCTCGACAGGGGGCTATTAAGCCCCAGCATTTT
>NA|NA|TRBJ2-7|TRBV5-1
CASSLSLGRVGEQYF
TGCGCCAGCAGCTTGTCTCTCGGCAGGGTTGGTGAGCAGTACTTC
>few|NA|TRBJ1-2|TRBV10-3
CAISRRGKVDYGYTF
TGTGCCATCAGTCGGCGGGGTAAAGTTGACTATGGCTACACCTTC
>NA|NA|TRBJ1-2|TRBV6-1
CASSELGSYGYTF
TGTGCCAGCAGTGAACTGGGGTCCTATGGCTACACCTTC
>few|NA|TRBJ2-1|TRBV21-1
CASSKALRPFFNEQFF
TGTGCCAGCAGCAAAGCGCTGCGACCATTTTTTAATGAGCAGTTCTTC
>NA|TRBD1|TRBJ2-7|TRBV28
CASSTEGQGSYYKQYF
TGTGCCAGCAGTACGGAGGGACAGGGGAGTTATTATAAGCAGTACTTC
>few|TRBD1|TRBJ2-3|TRBV23-1
CASRDRVKADTQYF
TGCGCCAGCCGAGACAGGGTAAAGGCAGATACGCAGTATTTT